The present entry profiles one T cell receptor beta chain with its context. The data originate from a study of blood T cell repertoires in COVID-19. Background on the study: Both acute and convalescent COVID-19 samples were obtained from the United States, Italy and Spain. In each case, the material was cDNA or gDNA derived from T cells, B-cell-depleted T cells, or PBMCs.

Between the trimmed V and J ends, which lost 7 bases and 0 bases, there was a span of 18 bases. The CDR3 length is 16 residues. Germline V gene data show CDR1 as LNHDA and CDR2 as SQIVND (reference sequence). Methods used by the authors: Reference gene primer amplification gave estimated nucleated cell counts. Generated by immunoSEQ multiplex PCR, the TCRdb table keeps only in-frame clones and is missing some. That table gives V, J and clone size, and the DNA gave D and trimming. The data show fewer than 150,000 clones, approximately 80% seen once. Sequencing used peripheral blood. The chain has TRBV19 and TRBJ1-1; a possible D gene is TRBD1 (5 bases). The source of this sequence is a woman at least 80 years old in a cohort sampled during active or convalescent COVID-19. CDR3 bases: TGTGCCAGTATAAGCCAACGGTGGACAATGAACACTGAAGCTTTCTTT. It codes for CASISQRWTMNTEAFF.